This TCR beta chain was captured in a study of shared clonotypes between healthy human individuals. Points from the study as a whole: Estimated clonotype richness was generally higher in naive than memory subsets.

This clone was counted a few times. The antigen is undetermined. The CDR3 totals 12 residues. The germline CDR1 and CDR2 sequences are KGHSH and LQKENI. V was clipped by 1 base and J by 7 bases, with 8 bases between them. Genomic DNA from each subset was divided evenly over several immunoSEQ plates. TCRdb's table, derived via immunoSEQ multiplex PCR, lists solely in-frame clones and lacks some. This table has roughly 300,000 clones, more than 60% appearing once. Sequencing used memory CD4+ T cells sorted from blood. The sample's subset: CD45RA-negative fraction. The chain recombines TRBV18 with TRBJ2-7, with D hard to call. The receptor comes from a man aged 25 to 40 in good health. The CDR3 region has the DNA TGTGCCAGCTCACCACTCGCGAGTGAGCAGTACTTC. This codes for CASSPLASEQYF.